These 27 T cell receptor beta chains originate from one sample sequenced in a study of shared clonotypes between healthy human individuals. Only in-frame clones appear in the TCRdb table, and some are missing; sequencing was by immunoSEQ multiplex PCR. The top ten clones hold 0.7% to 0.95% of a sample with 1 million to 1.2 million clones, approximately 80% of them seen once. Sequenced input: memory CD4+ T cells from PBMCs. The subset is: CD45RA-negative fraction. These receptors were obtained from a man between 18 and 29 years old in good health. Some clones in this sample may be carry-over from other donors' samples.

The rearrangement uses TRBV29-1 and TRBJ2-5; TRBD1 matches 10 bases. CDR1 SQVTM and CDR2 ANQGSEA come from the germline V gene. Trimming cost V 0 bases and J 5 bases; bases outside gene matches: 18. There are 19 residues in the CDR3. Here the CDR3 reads CSVEDGYWKRQGAEETQYF. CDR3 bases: TGCAGCGTTGAAGATGGTTACTGGAAGAGACAGGGGGCGGAGGAGACCCAGTACTTC.

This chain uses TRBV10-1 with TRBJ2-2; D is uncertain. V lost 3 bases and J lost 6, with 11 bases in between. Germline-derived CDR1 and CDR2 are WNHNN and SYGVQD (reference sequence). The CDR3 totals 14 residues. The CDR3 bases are TGCGCCAGCAGTGATGGCCAGACCCCCGGGGAGCTGTTTTTT. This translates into CASSDGQTPGELFF.

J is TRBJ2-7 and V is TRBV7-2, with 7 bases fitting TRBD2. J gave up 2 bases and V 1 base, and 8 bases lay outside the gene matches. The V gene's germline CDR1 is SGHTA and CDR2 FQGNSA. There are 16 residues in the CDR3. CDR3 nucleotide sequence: TGTGCCAGCAGCTTAGGGTTTTCTAGCGGAGCCTACGAGCAGTACTTC. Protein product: CASSLGFSSGAYEQYF.

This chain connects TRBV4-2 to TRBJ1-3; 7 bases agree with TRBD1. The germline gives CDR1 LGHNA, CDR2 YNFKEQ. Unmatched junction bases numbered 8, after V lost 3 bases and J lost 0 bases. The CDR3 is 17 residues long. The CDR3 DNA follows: TGTGCCAGCAGCCAGACTTACAGGGGAAGCTCTGGAAACACCATATATTTT. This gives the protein CASSQTYRGSSGNTIYF.

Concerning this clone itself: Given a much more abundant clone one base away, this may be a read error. The chain's CDR3 is CASSLGGTASYEQYF. DNA for the CDR3: TGTGCCAGCAGCTTAGGTGGGACAGCATCCTACGAGCAGTACTTC. The rearrangement uses TRBV7-9 and TRBJ2-7, with 7 nucleotides matching TRBD1. Germline values: CDR1 SEHNR, CDR2 FQNEAQ (reference sequence). The junction had 4 bases not matched to a gene; V was cut back by 1 base and J by 1 base. This CDR3 comprises 15 residues. The full variable domain, with the rest looked up from reference TRBV7-9 and TRBJ2-7, is DTGVSQNPRHKITKRGQNVTFRCDPISEHNRLYWYRQTLGQGPEFLTYFQNEAQLEKSRLLSDRFSAERPKGSFSTLEIQRTEQGDSAMYLCASSLGGTASYEQYFGPGTRLTVT.

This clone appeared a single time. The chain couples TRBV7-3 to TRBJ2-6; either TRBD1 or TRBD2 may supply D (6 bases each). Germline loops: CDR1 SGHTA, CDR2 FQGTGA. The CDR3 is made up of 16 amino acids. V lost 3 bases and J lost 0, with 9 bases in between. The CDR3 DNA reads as TGTGCCAGCAGCTTGAGGGGGGCCTCTGGGGCCAACGTCCTGACTTTC. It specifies CASSLRGASGANVLTF.

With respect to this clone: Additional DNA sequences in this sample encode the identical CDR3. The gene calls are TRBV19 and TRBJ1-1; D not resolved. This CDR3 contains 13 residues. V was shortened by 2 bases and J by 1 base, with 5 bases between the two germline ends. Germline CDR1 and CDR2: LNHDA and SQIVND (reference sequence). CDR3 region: CASSIRWNTEAFF. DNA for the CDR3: TGTGCCAGTAGTATACGGTGGAACACTGAAGCTTTCTTT.

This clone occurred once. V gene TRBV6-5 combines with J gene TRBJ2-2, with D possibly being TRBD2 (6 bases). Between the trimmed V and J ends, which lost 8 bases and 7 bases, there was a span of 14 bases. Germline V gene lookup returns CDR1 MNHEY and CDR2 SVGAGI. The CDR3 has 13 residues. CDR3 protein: CASCRERYGELFF. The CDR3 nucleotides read TGTGCCAGCTGCCGGGAGCGATACGGGGAGCTGTTTTTT.

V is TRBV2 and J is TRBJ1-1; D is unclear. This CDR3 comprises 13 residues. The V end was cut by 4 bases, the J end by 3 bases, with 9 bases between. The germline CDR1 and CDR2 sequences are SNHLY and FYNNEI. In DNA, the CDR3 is TGTGCCAGCAGTGTCGGTGTGTACACTGAAGCTTTCTTT. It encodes CASSVGVYTEAFF.

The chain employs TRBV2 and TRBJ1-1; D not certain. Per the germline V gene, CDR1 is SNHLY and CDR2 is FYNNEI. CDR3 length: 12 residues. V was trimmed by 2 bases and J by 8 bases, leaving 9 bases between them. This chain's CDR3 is CASSEPTEEAFF. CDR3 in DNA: TGTGCCAGCAGTGAACCAACAGAAGAAGCTTTCTTT.

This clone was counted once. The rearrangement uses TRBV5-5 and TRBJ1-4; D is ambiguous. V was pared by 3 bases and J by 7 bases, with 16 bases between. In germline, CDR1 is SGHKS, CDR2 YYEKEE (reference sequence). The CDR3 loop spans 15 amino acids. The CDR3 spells CASSSTVFLREKLFF. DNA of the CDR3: TGTGCCAGCAGCTCCACGGTTTTCCTTCGTGAAAAACTGTTTTTT.

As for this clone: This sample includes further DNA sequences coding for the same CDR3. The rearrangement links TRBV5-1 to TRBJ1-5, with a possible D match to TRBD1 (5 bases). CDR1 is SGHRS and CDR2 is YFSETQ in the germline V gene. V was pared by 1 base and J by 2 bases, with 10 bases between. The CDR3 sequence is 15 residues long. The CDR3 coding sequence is TGCGCCAGCAGCTTGCAGGGAGGGGGCAATCAGCCCCAGCATTTT. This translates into CASSLQGGGNQPQHF.

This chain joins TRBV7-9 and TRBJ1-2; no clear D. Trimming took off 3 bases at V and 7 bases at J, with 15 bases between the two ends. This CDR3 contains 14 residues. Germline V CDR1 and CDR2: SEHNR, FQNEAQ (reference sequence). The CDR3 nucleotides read TGTGCCAGCAGCTTCGACACTGGATCCTCTGGCTACACCTTC. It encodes CASSFDTGSSGYTF.

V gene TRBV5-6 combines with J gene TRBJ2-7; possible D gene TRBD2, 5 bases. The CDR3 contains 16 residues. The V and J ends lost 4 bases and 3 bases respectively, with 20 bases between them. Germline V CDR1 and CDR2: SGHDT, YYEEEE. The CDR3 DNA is TGTGCCAGCAGCCCCCCGCCCGGGATTCGTCTCTACGAGCAGTACTTC. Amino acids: CASSPPPGIRLYEQYF.

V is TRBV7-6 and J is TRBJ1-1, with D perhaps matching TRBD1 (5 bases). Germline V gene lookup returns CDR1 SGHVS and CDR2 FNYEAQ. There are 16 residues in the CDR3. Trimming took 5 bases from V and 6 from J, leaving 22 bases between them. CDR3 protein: CASSPRDGPYRAEAFF. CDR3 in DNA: TGTGCCAGCAGCCCAAGGGACGGCCCCTATAGGGCTGAAGCTTTCTTT.

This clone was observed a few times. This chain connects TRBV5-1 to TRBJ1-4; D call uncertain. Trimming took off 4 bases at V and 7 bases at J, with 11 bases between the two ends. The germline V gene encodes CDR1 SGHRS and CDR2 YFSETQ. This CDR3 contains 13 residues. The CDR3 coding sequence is TGCGCCAGCAGCGGGCCCGAGGGTGAAAAACTGTTTTTT. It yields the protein CASSGPEGEKLFF.

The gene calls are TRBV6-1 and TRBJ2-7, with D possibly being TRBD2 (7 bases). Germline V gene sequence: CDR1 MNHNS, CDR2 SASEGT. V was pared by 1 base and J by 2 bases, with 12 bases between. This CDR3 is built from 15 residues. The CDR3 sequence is CASSEEGGGPYEQYF. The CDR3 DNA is TGTGCCAGCAGTGAAGAAGGGGGAGGGCCCTACGAGCAGTACTTC.

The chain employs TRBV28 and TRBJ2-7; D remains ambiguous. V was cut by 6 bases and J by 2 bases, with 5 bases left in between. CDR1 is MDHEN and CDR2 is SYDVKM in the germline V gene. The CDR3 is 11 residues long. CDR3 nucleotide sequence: TGTGCCAGCAGGAGAACCTACGAGCAGTACTTC. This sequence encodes CASRRTYEQYF.

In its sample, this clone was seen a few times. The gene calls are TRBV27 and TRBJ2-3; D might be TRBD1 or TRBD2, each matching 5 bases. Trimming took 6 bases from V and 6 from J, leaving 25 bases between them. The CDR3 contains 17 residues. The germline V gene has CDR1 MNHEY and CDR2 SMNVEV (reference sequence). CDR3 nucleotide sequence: TGTGCCAGCAGCTACTCGAACCCCTGGGACGGTTCGGATACGCAGTATTTT. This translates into CASSYSNPWDGSDTQYF.

The CDR3 sequence: CATSRDGGIEQYF. The CDR3 DNA reads as TGTGCCACCAGCAGAGACGGGGGGATCGAGCAGTACTTC. The V gene is TRBV15, the J gene TRBJ2-7; TRBD2 agrees at 7 bases. The CDR3 has 13 amino acids. The germline CDR1 and CDR2 sequences are LNHNV and YYDKDF (reference sequence). J gave up 6 bases and V 0 bases, and 2 bases lay outside the gene matches. The full variable domain, its missing parts supplied by reference TRBV15 and TRBJ2-7, is DAMVIQNPRYQVTQFGKPVTLSCSQTLNHNVMYWYQQKSSQAPKLLFHYYDKDFNNEADTPDNFQSRRPNTSFCFLDIRSPGLGDTAMYLCATSRDGGIEQYFGPGTRLTVT.

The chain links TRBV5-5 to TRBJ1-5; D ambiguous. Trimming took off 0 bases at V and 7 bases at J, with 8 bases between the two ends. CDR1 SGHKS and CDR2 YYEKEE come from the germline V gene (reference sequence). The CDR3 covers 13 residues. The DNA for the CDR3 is TGTGCCAGCAGCTTGGTTTATGGGCAGCCCCAGCATTTT. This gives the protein CASSLVYGQPQHF.

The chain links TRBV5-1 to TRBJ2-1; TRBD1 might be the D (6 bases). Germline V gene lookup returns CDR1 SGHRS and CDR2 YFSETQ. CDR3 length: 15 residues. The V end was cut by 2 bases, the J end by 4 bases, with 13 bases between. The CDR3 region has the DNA TGCGCCAGCAGCTTTACAGGGTTGGTGTACAATGAGCAGTTCTTC. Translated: CASSFTGLVYNEQFF.

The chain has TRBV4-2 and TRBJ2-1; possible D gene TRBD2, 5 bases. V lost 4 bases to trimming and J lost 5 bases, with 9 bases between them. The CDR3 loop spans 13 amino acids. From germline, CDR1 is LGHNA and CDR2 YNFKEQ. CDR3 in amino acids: CASSPGLNNEQFF. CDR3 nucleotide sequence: TGTGCCAGCAGCCCTGGACTGAACAATGAGCAGTTCTTC.

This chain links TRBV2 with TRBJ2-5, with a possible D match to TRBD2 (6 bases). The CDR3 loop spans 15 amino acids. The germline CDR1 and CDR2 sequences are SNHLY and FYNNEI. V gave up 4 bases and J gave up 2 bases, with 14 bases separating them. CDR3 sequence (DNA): TGTGCCAGCAGTGGGCGGGGTGGTACTCAAGAGACCCAGTACTTC. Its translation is CASSGRGGTQETQYF.

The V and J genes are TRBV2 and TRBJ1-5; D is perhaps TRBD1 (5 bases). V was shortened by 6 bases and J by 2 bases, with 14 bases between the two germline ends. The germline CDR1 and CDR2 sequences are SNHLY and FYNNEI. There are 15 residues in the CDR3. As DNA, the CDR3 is TGTGCCAGCAGCCTAGACAGAGCCCGCAATCAGCCCCAGCATTTT. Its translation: CASSLDRARNQPQHF.

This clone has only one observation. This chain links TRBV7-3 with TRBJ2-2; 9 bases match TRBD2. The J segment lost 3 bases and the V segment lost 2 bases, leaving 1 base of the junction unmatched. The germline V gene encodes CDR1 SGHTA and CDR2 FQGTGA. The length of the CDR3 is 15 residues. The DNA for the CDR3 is TGTGCCAGCAGCTTAGCGGGAGGGGACACCGGGGAGCTGTTTTTT. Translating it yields CASSLAGGDTGELFF.

Here the CDR3 reads CASSVRDTGTEAFF. In DNA, the CDR3 is TGTGCCAGCAGTGTCAGGGATACGGGCACTGAAGCTTTCTTT. This chain uses TRBV6-6 with TRBJ1-1, with a possible D match to TRBD1 (5 bases). V lost 5 bases, J lost 4 bases, and 14 bases lay in between. The length of the CDR3 is 14 residues. Germline V gives CDR1 MNHNY, CDR2 SVGAGI (reference sequence).